The sequence of this TCR beta chain was determined in a study of blood T cell repertoires in COVID-19. About the research overall: Sites across the United States, Italy and Spain contributed samples from acute and convalescent COVID-19. T cells, B-cell-depleted T cells, or PBMCs provided the cDNA or gDNA that served as material.

Authors' data handling: Researchers report that nucleated cell counts were estimated from reference gene primer amplification. Profiled with immunoSEQ multiplex PCR; TCRdb holds only in-frame clones, not every one. V, J and clone size were drawn from that table, and D and trimming were deduced from the DNA. The table shows under 250,000 clones, with under 90% occurring only once. CDR3 length: 14 residues. J lost 3 bases, V lost 8 bases, and 8 bases had no gene match. Looked up from germline, CDR1 is SNHLY and CDR2 is FYNNEI. The sample consisted of peripheral blood. The chain joins TRBV2 to TRBJ2-3, with 7 bases aligning to TRBD1. The TCR comes from a woman in her thirties or forties with active or convalescent COVID-19. This CDR3 is CASRWTGVTDTQYF. The DNA of the CDR3 is TGTGCCAGCCGATGGACAGGAGTGACAGATACGCAGTATTTT.